What follows is one T cell receptor beta chain and its context. Trimming left V 4 bases short and J 4 bases short, with 10 bases between. The CDR3 covers 13 residues. The germline CDR1 and CDR2 sequences are SEHNR and FQNEAQ (reference sequence). This entry is derived from a study of blood T cell repertoires in COVID-19. Across the whole study: PBMCs, B-cell-depleted T cells, or T cells were the source of the cDNA or gDNA that made up the material.

Using immunoSEQ multiplex PCR, the repertoire was profiled, and TCRdb retains in-frame clones only, with some absent. Among 150,000 to 200,000 clones listed, roughly 84% were seen once. Sequencing was done on a sample of peripheral blood. This chain joins TRBV7-9 and TRBJ1-2; D ambiguous. The clonotype originates from a woman over 75 with active or convalescent COVID-19. CDR3 sequence (DNA): TGTGCCAGCAGCTCCGAGTTTTTCTATGGCTACACCTTC. It specifies CASSSEFFYGYTF.